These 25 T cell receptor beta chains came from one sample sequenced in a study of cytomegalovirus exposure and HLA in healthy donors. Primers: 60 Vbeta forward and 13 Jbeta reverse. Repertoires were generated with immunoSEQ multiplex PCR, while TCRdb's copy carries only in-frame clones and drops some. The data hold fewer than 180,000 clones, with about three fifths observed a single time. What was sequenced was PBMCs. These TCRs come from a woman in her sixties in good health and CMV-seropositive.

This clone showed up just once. This chain's CDR3 is CASSAQEEWNSPLHF. The CDR3 DNA reads as TGTGCCAGTAGTGCCCAGGAAGAATGGAACTCACCCCTCCACTTT. The chain couples TRBV19 to TRBJ1-6; no clear D gene. Germline V gives CDR1 LNHDA, CDR2 SQIVND (reference sequence). V gave up 5 bases and J gave up 10 bases, with 18 bases separating them. The CDR3 is 15 amino acids.

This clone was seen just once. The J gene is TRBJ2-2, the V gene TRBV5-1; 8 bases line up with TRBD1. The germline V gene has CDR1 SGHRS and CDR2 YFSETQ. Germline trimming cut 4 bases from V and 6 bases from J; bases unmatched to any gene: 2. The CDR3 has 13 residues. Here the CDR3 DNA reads TGCGCCAGCAGCCAACAGGGGGCCGGGGAGCTGTTTTTT. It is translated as CASSQQGAGELFF.

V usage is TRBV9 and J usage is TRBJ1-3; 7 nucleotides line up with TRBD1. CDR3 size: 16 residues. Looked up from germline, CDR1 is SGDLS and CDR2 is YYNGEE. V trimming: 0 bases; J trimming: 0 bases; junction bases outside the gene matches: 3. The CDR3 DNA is TGTGCCAGCAGCGTAGTAGGGACAGCCTCTGGAAACACCATATATTTT. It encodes CASSVVGTASGNTIYF.

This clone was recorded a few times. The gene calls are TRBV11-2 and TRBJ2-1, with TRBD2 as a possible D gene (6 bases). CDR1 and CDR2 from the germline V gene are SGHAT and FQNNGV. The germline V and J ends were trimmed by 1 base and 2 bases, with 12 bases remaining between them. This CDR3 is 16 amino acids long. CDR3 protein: CASSLVRDFTYNEQFF. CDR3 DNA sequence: TGTGCCAGCAGCTTAGTGCGGGACTTCACCTACAATGAGCAGTTCTTC. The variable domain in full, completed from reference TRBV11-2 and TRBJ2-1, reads EAGVAQSPRYKIIEKRQSVAFWCNPISGHATLYWYQQILGQGPKLLIQFQNNGVVDDSQLPKDRFSAERLKGVDSTLKIQPAKLEDSAVYLCASSLVRDFTYNEQFFGPGTRLTVL.

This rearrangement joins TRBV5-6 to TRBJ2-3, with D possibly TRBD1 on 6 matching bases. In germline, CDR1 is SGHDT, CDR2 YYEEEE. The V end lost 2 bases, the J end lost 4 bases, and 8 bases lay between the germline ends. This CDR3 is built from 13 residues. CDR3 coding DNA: TGTGCCAGCAGCTTACAGGGAGCAGATACGCAGTATTTT. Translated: CASSLQGADTQYF.

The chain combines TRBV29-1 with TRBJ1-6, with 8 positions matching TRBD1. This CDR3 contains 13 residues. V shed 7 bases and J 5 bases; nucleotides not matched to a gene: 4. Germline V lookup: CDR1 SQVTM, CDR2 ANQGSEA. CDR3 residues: CSARTGNNSPLHF. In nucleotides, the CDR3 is TGCAGCGCACGGACAGGGAATAATTCACCCCTCCACTTT.

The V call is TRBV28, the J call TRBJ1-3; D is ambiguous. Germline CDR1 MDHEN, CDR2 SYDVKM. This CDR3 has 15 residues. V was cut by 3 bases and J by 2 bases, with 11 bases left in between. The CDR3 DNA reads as TGTGCCAGCAGTTTCTTCCTCTCGGCTGGAAACACCATATATTTT. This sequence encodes CASSFFLSAGNTIYF.

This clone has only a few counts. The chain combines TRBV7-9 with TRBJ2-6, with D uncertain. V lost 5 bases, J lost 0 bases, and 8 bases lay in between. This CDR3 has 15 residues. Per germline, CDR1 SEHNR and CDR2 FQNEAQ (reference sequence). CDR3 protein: CASSRLSSGANVLTF. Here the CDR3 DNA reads TGTGCCAGCAGCCGTCTGAGCTCTGGGGCCAACGTCCTGACTTTC.

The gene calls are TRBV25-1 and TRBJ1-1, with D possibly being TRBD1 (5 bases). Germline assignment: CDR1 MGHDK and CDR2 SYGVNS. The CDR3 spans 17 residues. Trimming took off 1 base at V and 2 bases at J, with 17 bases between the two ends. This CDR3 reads CASSEFGTGGYNTEAFF. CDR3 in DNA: TGTGCCAGCAGTGAATTTGGGACGGGGGGTTACAACACTGAAGCTTTCTTT.

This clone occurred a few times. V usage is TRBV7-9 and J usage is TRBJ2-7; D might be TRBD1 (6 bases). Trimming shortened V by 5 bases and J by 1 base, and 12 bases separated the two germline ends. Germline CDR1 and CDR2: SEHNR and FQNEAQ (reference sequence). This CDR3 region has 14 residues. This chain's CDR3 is CASSQGSGSYEQYF. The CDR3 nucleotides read TGTGCCAGCAGCCAGGGGTCCGGATCCTACGAGCAGTACTTC. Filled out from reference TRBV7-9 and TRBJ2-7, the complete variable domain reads DTGVSQNPRHKITKRGQNVTFRCDPISEHNRLYWYRQTLGQGPEFLTYFQNEAQLEKSRLLSDRFSAERPKGSFSTLEIQRTEQGDSAMYLCASSQGSGSYEQYFGPGTRLTVT.

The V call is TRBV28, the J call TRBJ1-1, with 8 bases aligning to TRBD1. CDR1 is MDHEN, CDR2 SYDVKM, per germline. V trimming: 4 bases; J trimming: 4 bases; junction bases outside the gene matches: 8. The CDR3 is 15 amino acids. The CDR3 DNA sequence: TGTGCCAGCAGTTCTTTAGGACAGGGACGCACTGAAGCTTTCTTT. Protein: CASSSLGQGRTEAFF.

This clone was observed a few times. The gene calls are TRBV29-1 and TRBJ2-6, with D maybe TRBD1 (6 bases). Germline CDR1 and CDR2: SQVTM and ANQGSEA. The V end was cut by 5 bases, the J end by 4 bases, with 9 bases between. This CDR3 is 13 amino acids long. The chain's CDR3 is CSVRTAGANVLTF. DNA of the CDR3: TGCAGCGTTCGGACAGCCGGGGCCAACGTCCTGACTTTC.

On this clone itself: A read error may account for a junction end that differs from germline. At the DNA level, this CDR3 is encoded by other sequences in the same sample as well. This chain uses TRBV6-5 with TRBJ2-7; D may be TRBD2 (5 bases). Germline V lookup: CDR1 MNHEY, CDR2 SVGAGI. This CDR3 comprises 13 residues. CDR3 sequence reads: CASSLSTSYEQYF. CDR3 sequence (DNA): TGTGCCAGCAGTTTATCCACTAGTTACGAGCAGTATTTC.

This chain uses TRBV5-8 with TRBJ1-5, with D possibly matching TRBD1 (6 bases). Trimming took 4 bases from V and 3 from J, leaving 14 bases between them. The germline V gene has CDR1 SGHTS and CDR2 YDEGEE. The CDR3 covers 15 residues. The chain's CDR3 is CASSPYRDTNQPQHF. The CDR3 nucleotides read TGTGCCAGCAGCCCCTACCGGGACACCAATCAGCCCCAGCATTTT. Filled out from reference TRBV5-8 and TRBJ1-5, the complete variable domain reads EAGVTQSPTHLIKTRGQQATLRCSPISGHTSVYWYQQALGLGLQFLLWYDEGEERNRGNFPPRFSGRQFPNYSSELNVNALELEDSALYLCASSPYRDTNQPQHFGDGTRLSIL.

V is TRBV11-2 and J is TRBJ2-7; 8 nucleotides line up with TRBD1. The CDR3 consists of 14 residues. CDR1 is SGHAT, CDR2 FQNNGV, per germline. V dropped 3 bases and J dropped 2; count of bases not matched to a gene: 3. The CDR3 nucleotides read TGTGCCAGCAGCTTCTTGGGACAGGCCTACGAGCAGTACTTC. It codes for CASSFLGQAYEQYF.

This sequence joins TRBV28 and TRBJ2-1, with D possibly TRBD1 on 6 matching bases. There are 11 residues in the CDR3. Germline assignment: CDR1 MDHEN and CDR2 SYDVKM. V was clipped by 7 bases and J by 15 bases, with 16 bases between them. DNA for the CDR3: TGTGCCAGCACCAACAGGGTGGGGTGGTTCTTC. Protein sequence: CASTNRVGWFF.

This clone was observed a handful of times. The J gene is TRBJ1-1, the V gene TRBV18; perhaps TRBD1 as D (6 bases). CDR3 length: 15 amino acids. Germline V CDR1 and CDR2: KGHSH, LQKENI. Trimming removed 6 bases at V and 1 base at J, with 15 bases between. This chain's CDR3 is CASSPVSGANTEAFF. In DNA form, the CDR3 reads TGTGCCAGCTCCCCCGTATCAGGGGCGAACACTGAAGCTTTCTTT.

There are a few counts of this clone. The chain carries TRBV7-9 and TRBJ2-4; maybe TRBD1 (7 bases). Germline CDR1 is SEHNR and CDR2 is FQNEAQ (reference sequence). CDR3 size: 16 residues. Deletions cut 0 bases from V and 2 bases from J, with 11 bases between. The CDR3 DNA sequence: TGTGCCAGCAGCTTAGCAGGGGGCGGGACCAAAAACATTCAGTACTTC. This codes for CASSLAGGGTKNIQYF. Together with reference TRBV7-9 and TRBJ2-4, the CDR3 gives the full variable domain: DTGVSQNPRHKITKRGQNVTFRCDPISEHNRLYWYRQTLGQGPEFLTYFQNEAQLEKSRLLSDRFSAERPKGSFSTLEIQRTEQGDSAMYLCASSLAGGGTKNIQYFGAGTRLSVL.

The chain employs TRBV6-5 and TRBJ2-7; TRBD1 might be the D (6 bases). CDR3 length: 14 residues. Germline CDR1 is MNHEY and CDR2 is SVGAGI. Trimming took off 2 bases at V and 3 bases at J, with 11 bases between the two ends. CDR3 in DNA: TGTGCCAGCAGTTACGGAGGACAGAACTACGAGCAGTACTTC. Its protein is CASSYGGQNYEQYF.

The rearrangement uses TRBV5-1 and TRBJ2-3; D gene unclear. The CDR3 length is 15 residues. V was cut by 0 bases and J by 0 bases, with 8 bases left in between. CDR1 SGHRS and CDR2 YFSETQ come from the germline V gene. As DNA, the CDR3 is TGCGCCAGCAGCTTGGAGGCGGTTAGCACAGATACGCAGTATTTT. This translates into CASSLEAVSTDTQYF. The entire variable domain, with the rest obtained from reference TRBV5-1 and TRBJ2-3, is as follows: KAGVTQTPRYLIKTRGQQVTLSCSPISGHRSVSWYQQTPGQGLQFLFEYFSETQRNKGNFPGRFSGRQFSNSRSEMNVSTLELGDSALYLCASSLEAVSTDTQYFGPGTRLTVL.

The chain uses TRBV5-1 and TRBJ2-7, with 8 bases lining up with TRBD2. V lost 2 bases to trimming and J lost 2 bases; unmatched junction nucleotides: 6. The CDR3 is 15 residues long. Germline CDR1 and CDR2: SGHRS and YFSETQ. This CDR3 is CASSLGRRGAYEQYF. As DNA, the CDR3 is TGCGCCAGCAGCTTAGGACGGCGGGGGGCCTACGAGCAGTACTTC.

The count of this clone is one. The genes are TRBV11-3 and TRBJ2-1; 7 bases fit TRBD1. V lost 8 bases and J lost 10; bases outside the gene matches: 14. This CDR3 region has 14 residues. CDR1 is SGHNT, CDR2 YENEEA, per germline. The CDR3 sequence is CASGRQGYLQEQFF. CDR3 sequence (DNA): TGTGCCAGCGGCCGACAGGGCTACCTCCAAGAGCAGTTCTTC.

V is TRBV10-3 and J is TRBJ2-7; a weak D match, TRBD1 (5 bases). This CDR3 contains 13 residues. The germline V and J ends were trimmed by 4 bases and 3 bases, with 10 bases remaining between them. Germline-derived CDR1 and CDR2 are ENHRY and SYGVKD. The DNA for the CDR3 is TGTGCCATCAGTGCCTCCCAGGGCTACGAGCAGTACTTC. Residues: CAISASQGYEQYF.

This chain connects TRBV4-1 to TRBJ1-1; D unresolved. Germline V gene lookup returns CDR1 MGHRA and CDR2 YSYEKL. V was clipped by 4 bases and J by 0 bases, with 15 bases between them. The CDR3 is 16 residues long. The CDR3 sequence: CASSLAGNIMNTEAFF. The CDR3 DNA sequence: TGCGCCAGCAGCCTCGCCGGGAACATAATGAACACTGAAGCTTTCTTT.

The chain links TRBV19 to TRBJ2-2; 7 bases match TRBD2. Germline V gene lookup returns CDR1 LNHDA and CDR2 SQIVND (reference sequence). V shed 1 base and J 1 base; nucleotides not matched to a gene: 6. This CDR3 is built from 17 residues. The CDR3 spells CASSIVGLAENTGELFF. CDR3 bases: TGTGCCAGTAGTATAGTCGGCCTAGCGGAGAACACCGGGGAGCTGTTTTTT.